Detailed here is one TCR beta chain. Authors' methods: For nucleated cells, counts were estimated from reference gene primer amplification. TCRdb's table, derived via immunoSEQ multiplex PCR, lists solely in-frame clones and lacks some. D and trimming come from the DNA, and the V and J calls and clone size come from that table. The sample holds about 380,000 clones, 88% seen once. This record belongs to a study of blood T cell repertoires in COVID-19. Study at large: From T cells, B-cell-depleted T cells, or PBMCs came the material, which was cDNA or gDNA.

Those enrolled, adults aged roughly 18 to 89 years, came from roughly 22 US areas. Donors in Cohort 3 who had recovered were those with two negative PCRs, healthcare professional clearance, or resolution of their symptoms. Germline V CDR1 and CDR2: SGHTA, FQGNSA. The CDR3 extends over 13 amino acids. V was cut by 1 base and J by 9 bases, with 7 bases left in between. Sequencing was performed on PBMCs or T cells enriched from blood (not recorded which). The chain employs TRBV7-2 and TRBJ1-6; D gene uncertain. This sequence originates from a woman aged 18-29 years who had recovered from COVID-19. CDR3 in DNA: TGTGCCAGCAGCTTAGTGCAGGCTTCACCCCTCCACTTT. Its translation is CASSLVQASPLHF.